What follows are 32 T cell receptor beta chains derived from one specimen sequenced in a study of OX40 agonist ivuxolimab in advanced cancers. Clones were sequenced by immunoSEQ multiplex PCR, and TCRdb holds only the in-frame ones, with some missing. The sample holds 83,000 or so clones, 84% seen once. The input for sequencing was CD4+ or CD8+ T cells sorted from blood, taken in a trial of the OX40 agonist ivuxolimab. The receptors were sampled from an adult with an advanced solid tumor such as melanoma, head and neck, liver or kidney cancer.

V gene TRBV28 combines with J gene TRBJ1-6, with TRBD1 as a possible D gene (6 bases). Germline V CDR1 and CDR2: MDHEN, SYDVKM. The CDR3 is made up of 14 amino acids. Deletions cut 3 bases from V and 10 bases from J, with 13 bases between. CDR3 bases: TGTGCCAGCAGTTTTCAGGGGAAAGAATCACCCCTCCACTTT. Its protein product is CASSFQGKESPLHF. Full variable domain (missing parts from reference TRBV28 and TRBJ1-6): DVKVTQSSRYLVKRTGEKVFLECVQDMDHENMFWYRQDPGLGLRLIYFSYDVKMKEKGDIPEGYSVSREKKERFSLILESASTNQTSMYLCASSFQGKESPLHFGNGTRLTVT.

The chain has TRBV2 and TRBJ1-2; 8 nucleotides line up with TRBD1. With 4 bases clipped from V and 6 bases from J, the junction kept 10 bases outside the gene matches. CDR3 length: 15 residues. Germline V CDR1 and CDR2: SNHLY, FYNNEI. For the CDR3, the DNA is TGTGCCAGCAGTGCTGACAGGGGCACGTTCCATGGCTACACCTTC. It codes for CASSADRGTFHGYTF.

The J gene is TRBJ1-3, the V gene TRBV5-5, with D hard to call. From germline, CDR1 is SGHKS and CDR2 YYEKEE (reference sequence). CDR3 length: 13 amino acids. V was clipped by 4 bases and J by 2 bases, with 7 bases between them. CDR3 amino acids: CASSRQPGNTIYF. CDR3 DNA: TGTGCCAGCAGCCGTCAACCTGGAAACACCATATATTTT.

The chain joins TRBV18 to TRBJ2-1, with D possibly TRBD2 on 6 matching bases. In germline, CDR1 is KGHSH, CDR2 LQKENI. The CDR3 length is 14 residues. The V end was cut by 5 bases, the J end by 2 bases, with 10 bases between. The CDR3 reads CASSSTGAYNEQFF. The CDR3 region has the DNA TGTGCCAGCTCATCTACGGGAGCCTACAATGAGCAGTTCTTC.

The chain couples TRBV6-5 to TRBJ2-7; D might be TRBD2 (5 bases). There are 13 residues in the CDR3. Per germline, CDR1 MNHEY and CDR2 SVGAGI. The ends were cut back, 4 bases at V and 6 bases at J, with 13 bases in the middle. The CDR3 sequence: CASSSSPRREQYF. CDR3 coding DNA: TGTGCCAGCAGTTCTAGCCCTCGACGCGAGCAGTACTTC.

The rearrangement joins TRBV28 to TRBJ1-6; 9 nucleotides match TRBD1. Germline assignment: CDR1 MDHEN and CDR2 SYDVKM. The CDR3 covers 18 residues. V gave up 1 base and J gave up 2 bases; unmatched junction bases: 6. The CDR3 nucleotides read TGTGCCAGCAGTTTATATACCGGGACAGGGACCTATAATTCACCCCTCCACTTT. Amino acid sequence: CASSLYTGTGTYNSPLHF.

This sequence joins TRBV28 and TRBJ2-2; 14 bases match TRBD2. The CDR3 covers 18 residues. Germline V gene lookup returns CDR1 MDHEN and CDR2 SYDVKM. The trim removed 5 bases at V and 4 bases at J, leaving 9 bases unmatched. DNA of the CDR3: TGTGCCAGCAGTGTGGGACTAGCGGGGGCCTCGGGCACCGGGGAGCTGTTTTTT. It encodes CASSVGLAGASGTGELFF. The variable domain in full, with the rest retrieved from reference TRBV28 and TRBJ2-2, is DVKVTQSSRYLVKRTGEKVFLECVQDMDHENMFWYRQDPGLGLRLIYFSYDVKMKEKGDIPEGYSVSREKKERFSLILESASTNQTSMYLCASSVGLAGASGTGELFFGEGSRLTVL.

The CDR3 spells CASRRGPADTQYF. The CDR3 coding sequence is TGTGCCAGTAGACGGGGACCAGCAGATACGCAGTATTTT. The chain carries TRBV19 and TRBJ2-3; D possibly matches TRBD1 or TRBD2 (5 bases each). CDR1 and CDR2 (germline): LNHDA, SQIVND (reference sequence). Trimming took 6 bases from V and 4 from J, leaving 11 bases between them. This CDR3 is 13 amino acids long.

The chain couples TRBV30 to TRBJ2-3; the match to TRBD2 covers 10 bases. The trim removed 4 bases at V and 4 bases at J, leaving 5 bases unmatched. Germline lookup yields CDR1 GTSNPN and CDR2 SVGIG (reference sequence). This CDR3 comprises 14 residues. In nucleotides, the CDR3 is TGTGCCTGGACCCTAGGGACTAGCGCAGATACGCAGTATTTT. Protein sequence: CAWTLGTSADTQYF. The whole variable domain, filled in from reference TRBV30 and TRBJ2-3, reads SQTIHQWPATLVQPVGSPLSLECTVEGTSNPNLYWYRQAAGRGLQLLFYSVGIGQISSEVPQNLSASRPQDRQFILSSKKLLLSDSGFYLCAWTLGTSADTQYFGPGTRLTVL.

This chain links TRBV5-1 with TRBJ2-5; D tentatively reads TRBD1 or TRBD2 (5 bases each). The DNA end is a closer match to TRBJ2-7, so the J assignment may be wrong. Germline values: CDR1 SGHRS, CDR2 YFSETQ. This CDR3 is 14 amino acids long. As DNA, the CDR3 is TGCGCCAGCAGCCTCGGGACCGACCTACGCGAGCAGTACTTC. Amino acids: CASSLGTDLREQYF.

This clone appeared once. This sequence joins TRBV9 and TRBJ1-2, with TRBD1 as a possible D gene (6 bases). The CDR3 length is 15 residues. The V gene's germline CDR1 is SGDLS and CDR2 YYNGEE. Trimming removed 3 bases at V and 7 bases at J, with 19 bases between. The CDR3 sequence is CASSGHSKGVRGYTF. In DNA form, the CDR3 reads TGTGCCAGCAGCGGCCACTCAAAGGGGGTACGTGGCTACACCTTC.

The gene calls are TRBV7-2 and TRBJ1-3; D is possibly TRBD1 (6 bases). The CDR3 contains 17 residues. Germline assignment: CDR1 SGHTA and CDR2 FQGNSA. Trimming shortened V by 2 bases and J by 0 bases, and 14 bases separated the two germline ends. The CDR3 sequence: CASSLRQGTHSGNTIYF. The CDR3 DNA follows: TGTGCCAGCAGCTTAAGGCAGGGGACCCACTCTGGAAACACCATATATTTT.

The chain joins TRBV2 to TRBJ2-1; D may correspond to TRBD1 or TRBD2 (5 bases each). The V gene lost 10 bases and the J gene lost 0 bases, with 16 bases spanning the gap. Germline V lookup: CDR1 SNHLY, CDR2 FYNNEI. The CDR3 is 15 residues long. The CDR3 DNA sequence: TGTGCCACCCTGGGACCGAAGGACTCCTACAATGAGCAGTTCTTC. This encodes CATLGPKDSYNEQFF.

The V gene is TRBV28, the J gene TRBJ2-3; 7 bases line up with TRBD1. V shed 10 bases, J shed 2 bases, and the junction held 6 bases outside the gene matches. Per the germline V gene, CDR1 is MDHEN and CDR2 is SYDVKM. The CDR3 is made up of 13 amino acids. This CDR3 is CANRDSYTDTQYF. Here the CDR3 DNA reads TGTGCCAACCGGGACAGTTACACAGATACGCAGTATTTT.

The J gene is TRBJ2-3, the V gene TRBV20-1; no firm D call. CDR1 DFQATT and CDR2 SNEGSKA come from the germline V gene (reference sequence). V dropped 5 bases and J dropped 4 bases, with 7 bases sitting between them. This CDR3 is 11 amino acids long. This chain's CDR3 is CSAGPPDTQYF. In DNA, the CDR3 is TGCAGTGCTGGTCCACCAGATACGCAGTATTTT.

This chain joins TRBV5-1 and TRBJ2-7, with D perhaps given as TRBD1 or TRBD2 (5 bases each). This CDR3 has 14 amino acids. V lost 4 bases and J lost 6, with 17 bases in between. Germline-derived CDR1 and CDR2 are SGHRS and YFSETQ. The CDR3 region is CASSLGTDLREQYF. For the CDR3, the DNA is TGCGCCAGCAGCCTCGGGACCGACCTACGCGAGCAGTACTTC.

The sample holds one count of this clone. The V and J genes are TRBV9 and TRBJ1-1; 10 bases map to TRBD1. V dropped 5 bases and J dropped 11; count of bases not matched to a gene: 9. Germline V lookup: CDR1 SGDLS, CDR2 YYNGEE. The CDR3 has 13 residues. The CDR3 coding sequence is TGTGCCAGCAGTCCGGGACAGGGGCAGTGGGCTTTCTTT. It specifies CASSPGQGQWAFF.

The CDR3 DNA reads as TGTGCCAGCATGGTCGGGGGGCTCACTGAAGCTTTCTTT. As protein: CASMVGGLTEAFF. This chain connects TRBV2 to TRBJ1-1, with a possible D match to TRBD1 (6 bases). Germline CDR1 is SNHLY and CDR2 is FYNNEI. The CDR3 is 13 residues long. V was shortened by 7 bases and J by 4 bases, with 13 bases between the two germline ends.

The V call is TRBV6-1, the J call TRBJ2-2; D unresolved. The CDR3 has 13 residues. V lost 4 bases to trimming and J lost 5 bases, with 8 bases between them. Germline values: CDR1 MNHNS, CDR2 SASEGT. The CDR3 DNA reads as TGTGCCAGCAGTGGAACTCGAACCGGGGAGCTGTTTTTT. Translating it yields CASSGTRTGELFF.

This clone was detected only once. The chain joins TRBV6-6 to TRBJ1-2; D perhaps matches TRBD1 (5 bases). Per the germline V gene, CDR1 is MNHNY and CDR2 is SVGAGI (reference sequence). The CDR3 consists of 15 residues. Trimming removed 0 bases from V and 7 bases from J, with 15 bases in between. The CDR3: CASSYSDARGGGYTF. CDR3 nucleotides: TGTGCCAGCAGTTACTCGGACGCCCGGGGGGGTGGCTACACCTTC.

The chain links TRBV11-2 to TRBJ2-1, with D tentatively TRBD1 or TRBD2 (5 bases each). CDR3 length equals 15 residues. The germline V and J ends were trimmed by 6 bases and 5 bases, with 17 bases remaining between them. The germline V gene has CDR1 SGHAT and CDR2 FQNNGV. CDR3 bases: TGTGCCAGCAGTCGGGGCGCGGGCAGGGACAATGAGCAGTTCTTC. Encoded protein: CASSRGAGRDNEQFF.

V gene TRBV21-1 combines with J gene TRBJ2-7. TRBV21-1 is shown as a pseudogene. The CDR3 has 16 amino acids. DNA for the CDR3: TGTGCCAGCAGCTTCTATCGACCCGGGACGGACTACGAGCAGTACTTC. This gives the protein CASSFYRPGTDYEQYF.

CDR3 DNA sequence: TGTGCCAGCAGCACAGGGTCGGAAGATACGCAGTATTTT. It codes for CASSTGSEDTQYF. The chain joins TRBV27 to TRBJ2-3; TRBD1 is a possible D gene (6 bases). This CDR3 is built from 13 residues. Germline CDR1 and CDR2: MNHEY and SMNVEV (reference sequence). V was shortened by 6 bases and J by 5 bases, with 12 bases between the two germline ends.

J is TRBJ1-5 and V is TRBV18; a possible D gene is TRBD1 (6 bases). The CDR3 has 16 residues. V was trimmed by 1 base and J by 3 bases, leaving 13 bases between them. The germline CDR1 and CDR2 sequences are KGHSH and LQKENI. The CDR3 sequence is CASSPRTADHNQPQHF. The DNA of the CDR3 is TGTGCCAGCTCACCACGGACAGCTGATCACAATCAGCCCCAGCATTTT.

The chain couples TRBV7-2 to TRBJ2-5, with 7 bases identical to TRBD1. CDR3 length: 16 amino acids. V was pared by 4 bases and J by 1 base, with 9 bases of the junction left unmatched. Germline CDR1 reads SGHTA; CDR2 reads FQGNSA. CDR3 protein: CASSSAGRGFQETQYF. CDR3 coding DNA: TGTGCCAGCAGCTCCGCGGGCAGGGGGTTCCAAGAGACCCAGTACTTC.

This clone was observed a handful of times. This chain uses TRBV13 with TRBJ1-1; D is uncertain. The CDR3 extends over 14 amino acids. The ends were cut back, 2 bases at V and 3 bases at J, with 10 bases in the middle. Germline V gene sequence: CDR1 PRHDT, CDR2 FYEKMQ (reference sequence). The CDR3 DNA sequence: TGTGCCAGCAGCTTACGGGCTGCGGACACTGAAGCTTTCTTT. Translating it yields CASSLRAADTEAFF. The full variable domain, rest sourced from reference TRBV13 and TRBJ1-1, is AAGVIQSPRHLIKEKRETATLKCYPIPRHDTVYWYQQGPGQDPQFLISFYEKMQSDKGSIPDRFSAQQFSDYHSELNMSSLELGDSALYFCASSLRAADTEAFFGQGTRLTVV.

The genes are TRBV28 and TRBJ1-5; 7 bases are shared with TRBD1. The germline V gene has CDR1 MDHEN and CDR2 SYDVKM. This CDR3 is 16 amino acids long. The junction had 9 bases not matched to a gene; V was cut back by 2 bases and J by 5 bases. The CDR3 loop reads CASSLIGDRADQPQHF. The CDR3 DNA sequence: TGTGCCAGCAGTTTAATTGGCGACAGGGCAGATCAGCCCCAGCATTTT.

The chain uses TRBV28 and TRBJ2-3; D call uncertain. This CDR3 is built from 16 residues. Trimming left V 5 bases short and J 4 bases short, with 19 bases between. Per germline, CDR1 MDHEN and CDR2 SYDVKM. CDR3: CASSPMTLPSPDTQYF. DNA for the CDR3: TGTGCCAGCAGTCCGATGACCCTCCCCTCCCCAGATACGCAGTATTTT. Complete variable domain (other parts from reference TRBV28 and TRBJ2-3): DVKVTQSSRYLVKRTGEKVFLECVQDMDHENMFWYRQDPGLGLRLIYFSYDVKMKEKGDIPEGYSVSREKKERFSLILESASTNQTSMYLCASSPMTLPSPDTQYFGPGTRLTVL.

CDR3 amino acids: CASSFGWDTSTDTQYF. CDR3 nucleotides: TGTGCCAGCAGTTTTGGATGGGACACTAGCACAGATACGCAGTATTTT. The chain has TRBV28 and TRBJ2-3, with D tentatively TRBD1 (6 bases). CDR3 length: 16 amino acids. Germline-derived CDR1 and CDR2 are MDHEN and SYDVKM. V shed 3 bases and J shed 0 bases, with 13 bases lying between them.

The chain links TRBV7-2 to TRBJ2-3; TRBD2 matches 11 bases. J was trimmed by 2 bases and V by 5 bases; bases with no gene match: 3. CDR1 and CDR2 (germline): SGHTA, FQGNSA. The CDR3 runs to 15 residues. CDR3 sequence: CASSRLAGFTDTQYF. The DNA for the CDR3 is TGTGCCAGCAGCCGACTAGCGGGGTTCACAGATACGCAGTATTTT.

The chain has TRBV29-1 and TRBJ1-1, with unresolved D. V was trimmed by 6 bases and J by 1 base, leaving 12 bases between them. CDR1 is SQVTM, CDR2 ANQGSEA, per germline. There are 13 residues in the CDR3. The CDR3 region has the DNA TGCAGCGTCGGAATAACAAGGAACACTGAAGCTTTCTTT. Encoded protein: CSVGITRNTEAFF.

The V gene is TRBV19, the J gene TRBJ2-3; D not resolved. Germline assignment: CDR1 LNHDA and CDR2 SQIVND (reference sequence). Trimming removed 7 bases from V and 6 bases from J, with 8 bases in between. This CDR3 is built from 11 residues. The CDR3 sequence: CASTTADTQYF. As DNA, the CDR3 is TGTGCCAGTACAACGGCGGATACGCAGTATTTT.